The clone carrying this TCR beta chain was recorded once. Its cognate antigen is unknown. The CDR3 has 15 amino acids. Trimming cost V 6 bases and J 4 bases; bases outside gene matches: 9. Germline V gene lookup returns CDR1 WNHNN and CDR2 SYGVQD (reference sequence). This entry belongs to a study of radiotherapy plus CTLA-4 blockade in lung cancer. Study-wide background: Among enrolled patients, roughly 20% responded and 25% to 35% achieved disease control.

Study-wide findings and caveats: Response was reportedly best predicted by early blood T cell clone dynamics, with interferon-beta. Some TCR clones had been derived from tumors. These clones expanded in peripheral blood after radiotherapy plus ipilimumab.

Treatment of patients with chemo-refractory metastatic non-small-cell lung cancer consisted of focal radiation plus CTLA-4 blockade with ipilimumab. The protocol was immunoSEQ multiplex PCR, while the TCRdb copy is restricted to in-frame clones and leaves out a portion. The data hold 65,000 to 85,000 clones, with approximately 73% observed a single time. The chain combines TRBV10-1 with TRBJ1-2; 9 positions match TRBD1. The receptor comes from a human donor with non-small cell lung cancer whose response to radiotherapy plus ipilimumab could not be evaluated. Sequenced material: peripheral blood, taken from a patient treated with radiotherapy plus ipilimumab. As DNA, the CDR3 is TGCGCCAGCAGCGAACCGGGACAGGGAATCTATGGCTACACCTTC. Its protein product is CASSEPGQGIYGYTF.